What follows are 9 T cell receptor beta chains derived from one specimen sequenced in a study of blood T cell repertoires in COVID-19. The protocol was immunoSEQ multiplex PCR, while the TCRdb copy is restricted to in-frame clones and leaves out a portion. Among roughly 180,000 clones listed, approximately 80% were seen once. The sequenced sample consisted of PBMCs or T cells enriched from blood (not recorded which). Receptors were obtained from a man between 60 and 75 years old who had been exposed to COVID-19.

Only a few counts were recorded for this clone. Other DNA sequences in the same sample also yield this CDR3. V and J are TRBV2 and TRBJ2-3, with 9 bases that match TRBD2. The germline CDR1 and CDR2 sequences are SNHLY and FYNNEI. After removal of 6 bases from V and 2 bases from J, the junction contained 6 bases not matched to a gene. This CDR3 region has 15 residues. The CDR3 region has the DNA TGTGCCAGCAGCCCGACTAGCGGAGACACAGATACGCAGTATTTT. It is translated as CASSPTSGDTDTQYF.

This clone was counted only a few times. The CDR3 region has the DNA TGTGCCAGCCTCACAGGGTCTAGCGAGCAGTACTTC. Amino acid sequence: CASLTGSSEQYF. This chain joins TRBV6-5 and TRBJ2-7; D is perhaps TRBD1 (6 bases). CDR1 is MNHEY and CDR2 is SVGAGI in the germline V gene. This CDR3 is 12 amino acids long. Trimming shortened V by 8 bases and J by 6 bases, and 14 bases separated the two germline ends.

This clone was seen a handful of times. The rearrangement uses TRBV3-1 (or the pseudogene TRBV3-2) and TRBJ2-1; D possibly corresponds to TRBD2 (5 bases). The CDR3 is made up of 16 amino acids. Deletions cut 0 bases from V and 8 bases from J, with 17 bases between. Germline lookup yields CDR1 LGHDT and CDR2 YNNKEL (reference sequence). CDR3 coding DNA: TGTGCCAGCAGCCAAGATTGGTTCTCCGACGGGGATGAGCAGTTCTTC. Protein: CASSQDWFSDGDEQFF.

The chain employs TRBV27 and TRBJ2-7, with 7 nucleotides matching TRBD1. The germline CDR1 and CDR2 sequences are MNHEY and SMNVEV (reference sequence). This CDR3 contains 14 residues. After removal of 5 bases from V and 0 bases from J, the junction contained 4 bases not matched to a gene. The CDR3 sequence is CASSVGTASYEQYF. The DNA for the CDR3 is TGTGCCAGCAGTGTCGGGACAGCCTCCTACGAGCAGTACTTC.

The chain combines TRBV7-7 with TRBJ2-7; TRBD1 matches at 8 bases. The ends lost 5 bases at V and 5 bases at J; junction bases unmatched: 14. The CDR3 is made up of 16 amino acids. Germline-derived CDR1 and CDR2 are SSHAT and FNYEAQ (reference sequence). The CDR3 reads CASSRSDRADLDEQYF. The CDR3 nucleotides are TGTGCCAGCAGCCGCTCGGACAGGGCCGACCTTGACGAGCAGTACTTC.

This clone was counted between two and nine times. The CDR3 sequence is CASRGTKGTNQPQHF. CDR3 DNA: TGTGCCAGCAGGGGGACCAAAGGGACTAATCAGCCCCAGCATTTT. The chain recombines TRBV2 with TRBJ1-5, with D maybe TRBD1 (5 bases). The germline V gene has CDR1 SNHLY and CDR2 FYNNEI. The CDR3 contains 15 residues. Trimming removed 6 bases from V and 4 bases from J, with 16 bases in between. Full variable domain (outside the CDR3, taken from reference TRBV2 and TRBJ1-5): EPEVTQTPSHQVTQMGQEVILRCVPISNHLYFYWYRQILGQKVEFLVSFYNNEISEKSEIFDDQFSVERPDGSNFTLKIRSTKLEDSAMYFCASRGTKGTNQPQHFGDGTRLSIL.

This chain joins TRBV19 and TRBJ2-7, with TRBD2 matching 15 bases. Trimming took 6 bases from V and 5 from J; bases not matched to a gene: 14. The CDR3 has 18 amino acids. In germline, CDR1 is LNHDA, CDR2 SQIVND (reference sequence). The CDR3 sequence: CASSTTRTSGRASHEQYF. CDR3 nucleotides: TGTGCCAGTAGCACTACCCGGACTAGCGGGAGGGCATCCCACGAGCAGTACTTC.

This clone occurred once. The J gene is TRBJ2-5, the V gene TRBV5-6, with TRBD2 identical over 16 bases. The CDR3 extends over 19 amino acids. The V segment lost 4 bases and the J segment 0 bases; nucleotides outside the gene matches: 9. Germline-derived CDR1 and CDR2 are SGHDT and YYEEEE. In nucleotides, the CDR3 is TGTGCCAGCAGCCGCGCGGGGACTAGCGGGAGGGGGTACCAAGAGACCCAGTACTTC. It translates to CASSRAGTSGRGYQETQYF. Looking up the rest from reference TRBV5-6 and TRBJ2-5 gives the full variable domain: DAGVTQSPTHLIKTRGQQVTLRCSPKSGHDTVSWYQQALGQGPQFIFQYYEEEERQRGNFPDRFSGHQFPNYSSELNVNALLLGDSALYLCASSRAGTSGRGYQETQYFGPGTRLLVL.

This rearrangement joins TRBV19 to TRBJ2-7, with 9 bases lining up with TRBD1. The CDR3 is 13 residues long. V was pared by 5 bases and J by 5 bases, with 4 bases of the junction left unmatched. Germline V lookup: CDR1 LNHDA, CDR2 SQIVND (reference sequence). CDR3 in DNA: TGTGCCAGTAGTGTGGGACAGGGCAACGAGCAGTACTTC. Translation: CASSVGQGNEQYF.